This T cell receptor (beta chain) was recovered during a study of T cell responses to AZD1222 COVID-19 vaccine. Trimming stripped 3 bases from V and 5 bases from J, with 8 bases between. Per the germline V gene, CDR1 is SGHDT and CDR2 is YYEEEE. This CDR3 has 12 amino acids. TCRdb keeps only in-frame clones here, not all; method: immunoSEQ multiplex PCR. The table lists more than 85,000 clones, over 70% of them singletons. This sequence was found in an adult in good health. The specimen comprised peripheral blood, sampled on day 0 of AZD1222 vaccination. The chain uses TRBV5-6 and TRBJ2-5; D is perhaps TRBD2 (6 bases). In DNA form, the CDR3 reads TGTGCCAGCAGCTCTAGCGTGGAGACCCAGTACTTC. Protein product: CASSSSVETQYF. The variable domain in full, completed from reference TRBV5-6 and TRBJ2-5, reads DAGVTQSPTHLIKTRGQQVTLRCSPKSGHDTVSWYQQALGQGPQFIFQYYEEEERQRGNFPDRFSGHQFPNYSSELNVNALLLGDSALYLCASSSSVETQYFGPGTRLLVL.